This T cell receptor (beta chain) appears in the sequencing data of a study of shared clonotypes between healthy human individuals. Libraries were prepared by immunoSEQ multiplex PCR; TCRdb keeps only in-frame clonotypes and omits some of them. Of about 590,000 clones listed, less than 97% are singletons. Naive CD8 cells were CD45RO-negative, positively selected for CCR7, excluding terminally differentiated effector memory CD45RA+ cells. This clone was seen a single time. Other DNA sequences within the sample encode an identical CDR3. This CDR3 region has 14 residues. V shed 3 bases and J shed 5 bases, with 13 bases lying between them. The V gene's germline CDR1 is MDHEN and CDR2 SYDVKM.

The rearrangement uses TRBV28 and TRBJ2-5, with a weak D call TRBD2 (6 bases). The sample was naive CD8+ T cells sorted from blood. This receptor was obtained from a woman in her twenties or thirties in good health. CDR3 nucleotides: TGTGCCAGCAGTTTTAGGGGCGGGGTTGAGACCCAGTACTTC. Translation: CASSFRGGVETQYF.